This T cell receptor (beta chain) derives from a study of cytomegalovirus exposure and HLA in healthy donors. Regarding the study as a whole: Sequences of the TCR beta chain were said to predict the HLA-A and HLA-B alleles of most subjects accurately. Most of the TCR beta V segments (in an earlier analysis) were productive either about 87% or about 30% of the time. What was likely a sequencing artifact was a cluster of highly shared sequence variants.

The sample holds one count of this clone. Its antigen is currently unknown. PCR primers comprised 60 Vbeta and 13 Jbeta primers. Assay used: immunoSEQ multiplex PCR; TCRdb lists only in-frame clones, some missing. The table lists 140,000 or so clones, 76% of them singletons. V was trimmed by 3 bases and J by 5 bases, leaving 24 bases between them. The length of the CDR3 is 18 residues. Germline CDR1 SGHRS, CDR2 YFSETQ. Sequencing was carried out using PBMCs. The receptor was derived from a woman aged 40 to 49 in good health and CMV-seronegative. The V and J genes are TRBV5-1 and TRBJ2-1, with D possibly being TRBD1 (6 bases). The CDR3: CASSSDPSGAPFHNEQFF. As DNA, the CDR3 is TGCGCCAGCAGCTCCGATCCATCAGGGGCCCCTTTCCACAATGAGCAGTTCTTC.